This TCR beta chain is from a study of a mutant IDH1 vaccine in newly diagnosed glioma. Study summary: The study gave patients eight vaccinations in weeks 1, 3, 5, 7, 11, 15, 19, 23. Most patients had radiochemotherapy with temozolomide before enrollment; others had one alone.

Described time point: week 11, during vaccination. The vaccine gave 300 ug of a 20-mer mutant IDH1 peptide subcutaneously per dose. Details on this clone: The antigen is unknown.

Looked up from germline, CDR1 is KGHSH and CDR2 is LQKENI. The CDR3 length is 15 residues. Trimming removed 3 bases from V and 5 bases from J; junction bases left unmatched: 3. The data were produced by immunoSEQ multiplex PCR, yet TCRdb's version contains in-frame clones alone and is incomplete. This sample has approximately 110,000 clones, with 85% to 90% found just once. The source of this sequence is a woman in her forties or fifties with glioma. The chain is built from TRBV18 and TRBJ1-5; 11 bases map to TRBD1. This material consisted of PBMCs, taken from a glioma patient whose treatment included an IDH1 peptide vaccine. CDR3 sequence (DNA): TGTGCCAGCTCACCGGGACAGGGGGGCCATCAGCCCCAGCATTTT. It encodes CASSPGQGGHQPQHF. The full variable domain, rest sourced from reference TRBV18 and TRBJ1-5, is NAGVMQNPRHLVRRRGQEARLRCSPMKGHSHVYWYRQLPEEGLKFMVYLQKENIIDESGMPKERFSAEFPKEGPSILRIQQVVRGDSAAYFCASSPGQGGHQPQHFGDGTRLSIL.